A selection of T cell receptor beta chains follows, all from one sample in a study of CXCR3-negative and CXCR3-positive naive CD8 T cells. Using the 5' RACE reads, TCRdb records one entry per CDR3 protein without DNA. The sample table sets out approximately 59,000 distinct CDR3 sequences. Sample: naive CXCR3+ CD8+ T cells from blood. The receptors were sampled from a human donor in good health. Some clones in this sample may be carry-over from other donors' samples. CDR3s include the opening cysteine and the closing phenylalanine or tryptophan. The order of the fields is V gene, J gene, clone size, CDR3 protein. The size of a clone is reported for some rows only, either as once, few or many, or as a class for expanded clones.

>TRBV7-9|TRBJ2-5|.
CASTLEISGYGETQYF
>TRBV29-1|TRBJ1-1|.
CSVRTGVGTEAFF
>TRBV29-1|TRBJ2-7|.
CSVEFQGQGLREQYF
>TRBV10-2|TRBJ1-5|.
CASSVEVRGGCDNQPQHF
>TRBV7-2|TRBJ2-5|.
CASSGGGAGETQYF
>TRBV12-3/TRBV12-4|TRBJ1-2|.
CASSFGTGSGYTF
>TRBV7-2|TRBJ2-7|.
CASSLETYGSYEQYF
>TRBV5-1|TRBJ1-2|.
CASSLFGSYGYTF
>TRBV6-6|TRBJ1-1|.
CASSPLADTEAFF
>TRBV4-3|TRBJ2-7|.
CASSQGSAYEQYF
>TRBV11-3|TRBJ2-1|.
CASSLGLGLGNEQFF
>TRBV7-3|TRBJ1-2|.
CASSTTGTEYGPGGPDYGYTF
>TRBV18|TRBJ2-7|.
CASSPGTGSSYEQYF
>TRBV6-6|TRBJ2-3|.
CASIPPVGANGADTQYF
>TRBV6-2/TRBV6-3|TRBJ2-3|.
CASSPGLAADTQYF
>TRBV7-2|TRBJ2-7|.
CASSLGWGAFYEQYF
>TRBV6-5|TRBJ2-7|.
CASSYQAGELYEQYF
>TRBV29-1|TRBJ2-1|.
CSVEDHGSGGAGFF
>TRBV4-1|TRBJ1-1|.
CTSSQDRARGTEAFF
>TRBV25-1|TRBJ2-7|.
CASSVRGRAYEQYF
>TRBV5-6|TRBJ2-2|.
CASSSIMDSYTGELFF
>TRBV27|TRBJ2-5|.
CASSLSAGTRETQYF
>TRBV6-5|TRBJ2-1|.
CASSYLDGRGAHNEQFF
>TRBV7-6|TRBJ1-1|.
CASRADRGRTEAFF
>TRBV6-5|TRBJ1-2|.
CASSYSTSGGADPGYTF
>TRBV29-1|TRBJ1-1|.
CGGGVNTEAFF
>TRBV29-1|TRBJ2-3|.
CSVIGLAGGGSDTQYF
>TRBV18|TRBJ2-1|.
CASSPQEELRNEQFF
>TRBV28|TRBJ2-2|.
CASSPGQGARTGELFF
>TRBV4-1|TRBJ2-1|.
CASSQGSGYNEQFF
>TRBV4-2|TRBJ2-7|.
CASSQEGHQGMGYEQYF
>TRBV28|TRBJ2-5|medium-sized
CASSLLSGVQETQYF
>TRBV13|TRBJ2-3|.
CASSSIGQGATDTQYF
>TRBV9|TRBJ2-7|.
CASSVAGTDEQYF
>TRBV18|TRBJ2-3|.
CASSPGGPDTQYF
>TRBV21-1|TRBJ1-5|.
CASSRQGRTYSNQPQHF
>TRBV27|TRBJ1-6|.
CASSSRTGFYNSPLHF
>TRBV4-2|TRBJ1-1|.
CASSHREGQGTEAFF
>TRBV29-1|TRBJ2-7|.
CSVDRGSSYEQYF
>TRBV29-1|TRBJ2-7|.
CSVDGTGPYEQYF
>TRBV20-1|TRBJ2-7|.
CSARIAGGSYEQYF
>TRBV5-1|TRBJ1-1|.
CASSFSGSEAFF
>TRBV6-2/TRBV6-3|TRBJ2-7|.
CASRPGTWTYEQYF
>TRBV10-1|TRBJ2-1|.
CASSVAGGRYEQFF
>TRBV6-1|TRBJ2-1|.
CASSGSTGDYNEQFF
>TRBV5-1|TRBJ2-6|.
CASSLAAQLSSTGANVLTF
>TRBV7-9|TRBJ1-1|.
CASSLSGDTEAFF
>TRBV20-1|TRBJ1-1|.
CSARSDRAQGKAFF
>TRBV7-9|TRBJ1-2|.
CASTRTGGFYGYTF
>TRBV11-2|TRBJ2-1|.
CASSSRQGPYNEQFF
>TRBV7-9|TRBJ2-3|.
CASSLVVGTDTQYF
>TRBV11-2|TRBJ1-2|.
CASSLDWNWDNYGYTF